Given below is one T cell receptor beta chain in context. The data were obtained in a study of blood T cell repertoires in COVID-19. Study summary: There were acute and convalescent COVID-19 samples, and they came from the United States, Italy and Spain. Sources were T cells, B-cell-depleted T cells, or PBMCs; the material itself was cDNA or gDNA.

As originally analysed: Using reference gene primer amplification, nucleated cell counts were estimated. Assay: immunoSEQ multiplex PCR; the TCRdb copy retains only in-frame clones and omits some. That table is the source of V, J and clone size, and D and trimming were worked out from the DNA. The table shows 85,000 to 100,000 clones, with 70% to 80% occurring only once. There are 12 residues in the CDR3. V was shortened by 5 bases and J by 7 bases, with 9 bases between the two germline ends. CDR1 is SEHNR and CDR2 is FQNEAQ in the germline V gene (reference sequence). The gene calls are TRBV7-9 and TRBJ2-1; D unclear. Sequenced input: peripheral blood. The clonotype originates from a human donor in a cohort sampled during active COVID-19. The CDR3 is CASSPVRNEQFF. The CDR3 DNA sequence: TGTGCCAGCAGCCCCGTGAGGAATGAGCAGTTCTTC.